These 5 T cell receptor beta chains were sequenced from one sample in a study of T cells in Graves' hyperthyroidism and ophthalmopathy. The investigators amplified TCR beta CDR3 regions from RNA transcripts. HTBI primers were the set used in a first-round RT-PCR of the TCR CDR3. One entry per CDR3 protein, called by TCRdb with MiXCR from the multiplex PCR reads. The sample includes approximately 220,000 distinct CDR3 sequences, about 18% of them seen just once. The source material was blood. The receptor set was obtained from a man between 40 and 49 years old with Graves' hyperthyroidism.

This clonotype was found a few times. The chain recombines TRBV30 with TRBJ2-3; TRBD2 agrees at 7 bases. With 3 bases clipped from V and 3 bases from J, the junction kept 6 bases outside the gene matches. Germline CDR1 is GTSNPN and CDR2 is SVGIG (reference sequence). The CDR3 runs 14 residues. Written as DNA, the CDR3 is TGTGCCTGGAGCGGGCAGGGAGGGACAGATACGCAGTATTTT. It codes for CAWSGQGGTDTQYF. Combining the CDR3 with reference TRBV30 and TRBJ2-3 gives the whole variable domain SQTIHQWPATLVQPVGSPLSLECTVEGTSNPNLYWYRQAAGRGLQLLFYSVGIGQISSEVPQNLSASRPQDRQFILSSKKLLLSDSGFYLCAWSGQGGTDTQYFGPGTRLTVL.

The chain employs TRBV12-3 or TRBV12-4 and TRBJ2-3, with TRBD2 identical over 13 bases. With V trimmed by 6 bases and J by 4 bases, 4 bases remained unmatched. The CDR3 has 15 residues. The CDR3 loop is CASRRLAGGADTQYF. DNA of the CDR3: TGTGCCAGCAGACGACTAGCGGGAGGCGCAGATACGCAGTATTTT.

There are many counts of this clonotype. This chain connects TRBV20-1 to TRBJ2-2; 7 bases are shared with TRBD1. The CDR3 loop spans 14 amino acids. The V and J ends lost 2 bases and 7 bases, in that order; junction bases with no gene match: 7. Germline lookup yields CDR1 DFQATT and CDR2 SNEGSKA (reference sequence). The CDR3 sequence is CSARPQSGGGELFF. The CDR3 DNA reads as TGCAGTGCTAGACCCCAGTCAGGGGGCGGGGAGCTGTTTTTT.

This clonotype has only a few counts. One end of the junction does not line up with germline, which may come from a read error. The rearrangement uses TRBV3-1 and TRBJ1-6; D gene ambiguous. The CDR3 length is 12 residues. Germline V gives CDR1 LGHDT, CDR2 YNNKEL (reference sequence). DNA for the CDR3: TGTGCCGGCAGCCAACTGGGTTCACCCCTCCACTTT. Translation gives CAGSQLGSPLHF.

Note on this clonotype: A clone one base away is much larger, so this may be a read error. This rearrangement joins TRBV12-3 or TRBV12-4 to TRBJ2-5; TRBD1 might be the D (6 bases). CDR3 length: 13 amino acids. CDR3 in amino acids: CASAGAYQEAQYF. The CDR3 DNA reads as TGTGCCAGCGCAGGGGCGTACCAAGAGGCCCAGTACTTC.